This passage covers 27 T cell receptor beta chains from one sample sequenced in a study of T cells in Graves' hyperthyroidism and ophthalmopathy. RNA transcripts provided the source from which TCR beta CDR3 regions were amplified. TCR CDR3 underwent first-round RT-PCR with the HTBI primer set. Using its own MiXCR run on the multiplex PCR reads, TCRdb lists one record per CDR3 protein. This table holds some 400,000 distinct CDR3 sequences, more than 11% found once. Sequencing was performed on blood. These receptors came from a woman aged 60-75 years with Graves' hyperthyroidism.

V and J are TRBV29-1 and TRBJ2-5, with TRBD1 as a possible D gene (5 bases). The germline CDR1 and CDR2 sequences are SQVTM and ANQGSEA. The CDR3 has 15 residues. Trimming shortened V by 0 bases and J by 1 base, and 12 bases separated the two germline ends. The CDR3 DNA is TGCAGCGTTGAAGATTCAGGGCCCCTCCAAGAGACCCAGTACTTC. Translation: CSVEDSGPLQETQYF.

This clonotype was counted at least ten times. The chain employs TRBV29-1 and TRBJ1-1; D remains unclear. Germline V gene lookup returns CDR1 SQVTM and CDR2 ANQGSEA. V was clipped by 3 bases and J by 5 bases, with 10 bases between them. CDR3 size: 12 residues. CDR3 protein: CSVDERGTEAFF. The CDR3 DNA follows: TGCAGCGTTGATGAGCGTGGAACTGAAGCTTTCTTT.

The chain links TRBV19 to TRBJ2-1; 13 bases match TRBD2. J gave up 0 bases and V 11 bases, and 10 bases lay outside the gene matches. The CDR3 extends over 17 amino acids. Germline values: CDR1 LNHDA, CDR2 SQIVND (reference sequence). For the CDR3, the DNA is TGTGCCGGCCCGGGACTAGCGGGAAAGAGCTCCTACAATGAGCAGTTCTTC. Translated, it gives CAGPGLAGKSSYNEQFF.

This clonotype has more than one count but fewer than ten. The chain carries TRBV13 and TRBJ2-2; 7 bases are a match to TRBD1. The trim removed 4 bases at V and 0 bases at J, leaving 2 bases unmatched. The germline V gene has CDR1 PRHDT and CDR2 FYEKMQ (reference sequence). This CDR3 region has 15 residues. The CDR3 DNA reads as TGTGCCAGCAGCTGGGACAGTTCGAACACCGGGGAGCTGTTTTTT. It is translated as CASSWDSSNTGELFF.

The chain uses TRBV5-1 and TRBJ2-1; 8 nucleotides agree with TRBD2. V shed 4 bases and J 5 bases; nucleotides not matched to a gene: 20. This CDR3 has 19 amino acids. Germline CDR1 SGHRS, CDR2 YFSETQ. CDR3 sequence: CASSLRSTLAGGRHNEQFF. The CDR3, as DNA: TGCGCCAGCAGCCTCCGATCCACTCTGGCGGGAGGAAGGCACAATGAGCAGTTCTTC.

There are many counts of this clonotype. The chain recombines TRBV6-1 with TRBJ2-1; tentatively, D is TRBD1 or TRBD2 (5 bases each). The CDR3 contains 16 residues. The germline V gene encodes CDR1 MNHNS and CDR2 SASEGT. V shed 7 bases and J shed 0 bases, with 16 bases lying between them. The CDR3 loop is CASIRDVPSSYNEQFF. CDR3 DNA: TGTGCCAGCATTCGGGACGTCCCGAGCTCCTACAATGAGCAGTTCTTC.

This clonotype has a count of ten or more. This chain links TRBV7-3 with TRBJ2-1; 12 nucleotides line up with TRBD2. The CDR3 runs to 14 residues. The V gene's germline CDR1 is SGHTA and CDR2 FQGTGA. The V gene end was trimmed by 5 bases and the J gene end by 10 bases; junction bases not matched to a gene: 6. DNA of the CDR3: TGTGCCAGCAGCACGACTAGCGGGAGTGGGGAGCAGTTCTTC. Translation: CASSTTSGSGEQFF.

This clonotype has ten or more counts. V gene TRBV6-2 or TRBV6-3 combines with J gene TRBJ2-3; no firm D call. Trimming stripped 8 bases from V and 6 bases from J, with 12 bases between. The CDR3 sequence is 12 residues long. Germline lookup yields CDR1 MNHEY and CDR2 SVGEGT. The CDR3 spells CASAPTADTQYF. In nucleotides, the CDR3 is TGTGCCAGCGCCCCAACGGCGGATACGCAGTATTTT.

This clonotype was counted many times. The chain joins TRBV7-9 to TRBJ1-1; D is possibly TRBD1 (5 bases). CDR3 length: 14 residues. The germline V and J ends were trimmed by 5 bases and 1 base, with 11 bases remaining between them. Germline V gives CDR1 SEHNR, CDR2 FQNEAQ (reference sequence). For the CDR3, the DNA is TGTGCCAGCAGCACGTATACAGGGAACACTGAAGCTTTCTTT. This encodes CASSTYTGNTEAFF. Full variable domain (outside the CDR3, taken from reference TRBV7-9 and TRBJ1-1): DTGVSQNPRHKITKRGQNVTFRCDPISEHNRLYWYRQTLGQGPEFLTYFQNEAQLEKSRLLSDRFSAERPKGSFSTLEIQRTEQGDSAMYLCASSTYTGNTEAFFGQGTRLTVV.

This clonotype was counted many times. This chain connects TRBV28 to TRBJ2-5, with TRBD2 matching 10 bases. Trimming removed 2 bases from V and 4 bases from J; junction bases left unmatched: 4. The CDR3 runs to 15 residues. The V gene's germline CDR1 is MDHEN and CDR2 SYDVKM. The CDR3 protein is CASSLEAGGPETQYF. The CDR3 region has the DNA TGTGCCAGCAGTTTAGAAGCGGGAGGGCCAGAGACCCAGTACTTC.

This clonotype was detected a few times. This chain connects TRBV28 to TRBJ2-7, with TRBD2 matching over 7 bases. CDR1 MDHEN and CDR2 SYDVKM come from the germline V gene. V lost 5 bases to trimming and J lost 7 bases; unmatched junction nucleotides: 17. The CDR3 consists of 16 residues. The CDR3 nucleotides read TGTGCCAGCAGTCCCTCCACTGGCGGGAGATTAGGTGAGCAGTACTTC. Encoded protein: CASSPSTGGRLGEQYF.

The rearrangement links TRBV9 to TRBJ1-2; possibly TRBD1 for D (5 bases). V lost 0 bases and J 3 bases, leaving 12 bases between the germline ends. Germline V lookup: CDR1 SGDLS, CDR2 YYNGEE. This CDR3 has 15 amino acids. The DNA of the CDR3 is TGTGCCAGCAGCGTAGAGGTGGGGGTGGACTATGGCTACACCTTC. The encoded protein is CASSVEVGVDYGYTF.

The sample holds many counts of this clonotype. The chain uses TRBV7-9 and TRBJ2-7; 9 bases agree with TRBD1. This CDR3 is 15 amino acids long. Looked up from germline, CDR1 is SEHNR and CDR2 is FQNEAQ (reference sequence). The junction had 11 bases not matched to a gene; V was cut back by 5 bases and J by 6 bases. CDR3 region: CASSAYGDRDLEQYF. The CDR3 coding sequence is TGTGCCAGCAGCGCTTACGGGGACAGGGATCTCGAGCAGTACTTC. Together with reference TRBV7-9 and TRBJ2-7, the CDR3 gives the full variable domain: DTGVSQNPRHKITKRGQNVTFRCDPISEHNRLYWYRQTLGQGPEFLTYFQNEAQLEKSRLLSDRFSAERPKGSFSTLEIQRTEQGDSAMYLCASSAYGDRDLEQYFGPGTRLTVT.

This clonotype was seen many times. The chain couples TRBV11-2 to TRBJ2-7, with 8 bases fitting TRBD1. Trimming removed 1 base from V and 0 bases from J; junction bases left unmatched: 2. The CDR3 totals 15 residues. Germline CDR1 reads SGHAT; CDR2 reads FQNNGV. As DNA, the CDR3 is TGTGCCAGCAGCTTAGTCGGGACAGGCTCCTACGAGCAGTACTTC. It specifies CASSLVGTGSYEQYF.

The rearrangement joins TRBV5-5 to TRBJ2-3; D possibly corresponds to TRBD2 (6 bases). The CDR3 is 14 amino acids. V gave up 4 bases and J gave up 0 bases, with 9 bases separating them. Germline values: CDR1 SGHKS, CDR2 YYEKEE (reference sequence). The CDR3 DNA follows: TGTGCCAGCAGCCTAGCGATTAGCACAGATACGCAGTATTTT. Amino acid sequence: CASSLAISTDTQYF.

In this sample, this clonotype turned up many times. J is TRBJ2-7 and V is TRBV7-2; no firm D call. CDR1 is SGHTA, CDR2 FQGNSA, per germline. V was trimmed by 7 bases and J by 5 bases, leaving 15 bases between them. CDR3 length equals 13 residues. In nucleotides, the CDR3 is TGTGCCAGCAATAAATGGGGATCCCACGAGCAGTACTTC. Translation gives CASNKWGSHEQYF. The full variable domain, its missing parts supplied by reference TRBV7-2 and TRBJ2-7, is GAGVSQSPSNKVTEKGKDVELRCDPISGHTALYWYRQSLGQGLEFLIYFQGNSAPDKSGLPSDRFSAERTGGSVSTLTIQRTQQEDSAVYLCASNKWGSHEQYFGPGTRLTVT.

This clonotype was recorded many times. The rearrangement uses TRBV9 and TRBJ2-3; no clear D gene. The ends were cut back, 0 bases at V and 0 bases at J, with 14 bases in the middle. The germline gives CDR1 SGDLS, CDR2 YYNGEE. The CDR3 has 17 amino acids. The CDR3 coding sequence is TGTGCCAGCAGCGTAGCTAGAACTACCCTTAGCACAGATACGCAGTATTTT. It codes for CASSVARTTLSTDTQYF.

V gene TRBV6-1 combines with J gene TRBJ1-1; D is perhaps TRBD1 (6 bases). Germline V lookup: CDR1 MNHNS, CDR2 SASEGT. The CDR3 length is 15 residues. Deletions cut 0 bases from V and 4 bases from J, with 12 bases between. The CDR3 loop is CASSEALRGATEAFF. CDR3 nucleotides: TGTGCCAGCAGTGAAGCGCTCAGGGGAGCCACTGAAGCTTTCTTT.

Many counts were recorded for this clonotype. The chain links TRBV5-1 to TRBJ1-1, with TRBD1 matching 9 bases. Trimming took 3 bases from V and 1 from J; bases not matched to a gene: 7. CDR3 length: 16 amino acids. Germline CDR1 SGHRS, CDR2 YFSETQ. The CDR3 region is CASSYGTGMANTEAFF. Here the CDR3 DNA reads TGCGCCAGCAGCTACGGGACAGGGATGGCGAACACTGAAGCTTTCTTT.

This clonotype was counted many times. The V and J genes are TRBV24-1 and TRBJ2-5, with D uncertain. Trimming removed 0 bases at V and 5 bases at J, with 6 bases between. Germline V lookup: CDR1 KGHDR, CDR2 SFDVKD. This CDR3 is 13 amino acids long. CDR3 in DNA: TGTGCCACCAGTGATTTGTGGCGGGAGACCCAGTACTTC. This sequence encodes CATSDLWRETQYF.

The table lists this clonotype with many counts. The chain carries TRBV7-2 and TRBJ2-1; 9 bases align to TRBD2. The germline V gene has CDR1 SGHTA and CDR2 FQGNSA. J gave up 6 bases and V 1 base, and 4 bases lay outside the gene matches. CDR3 length: 15 amino acids. CDR3 region: CASSLEAGGPNEQFF. The CDR3 coding sequence is TGTGCCAGCAGCTTAGAGGCGGGAGGGCCCAATGAGCAGTTCTTC. Based on the CDR3 plus reference TRBV7-2 and TRBJ2-1, the full variable domain is GAGVSQSPSNKVTEKGKDVELRCDPISGHTALYWYRQSLGQGLEFLIYFQGNSAPDKSGLPSDRFSAERTGGSVSTLTIQRTQQEDSAVYLCASSLEAGGPNEQFFGPGTRLTVL.

This clonotype was detected many times. The chain uses TRBV2 and TRBJ1-2; 8 positions match TRBD1. This CDR3 region has 14 residues. Germline CDR1 SNHLY, CDR2 FYNNEI. J was trimmed by 5 bases and V by 1 base; bases with no gene match: 3. CDR3 sequence (DNA): TGTGCCAGCAGTGAAGGTCAGGGGGCGTATGGCTACACCTTC. This encodes CASSEGQGAYGYTF.

V is TRBV11-3 and J is TRBJ2-5, with D possibly being TRBD2 (6 bases). The V end was cut by 4 bases, the J end by 3 bases, with 9 bases between. The CDR3 covers 13 residues. Germline-derived CDR1 and CDR2 are SGHNT and YENEEA. The CDR3 DNA is TGTGCCAGCAGCTCGGGAGCTAAAGAGACCCAGTACTTC. Its protein is CASSSGAKETQYF.

Concerning this clonotype itself: This could be a read error, since a much larger clone is one nucleotide away. This chain joins TRBV9 and TRBJ2-1; 12 nucleotides align to TRBD2. Germline lookup yields CDR1 SGDLS and CDR2 YYNGEE. This CDR3 region has 15 residues. The CDR3 DNA follows: TGTGTCAGCAGCTCTAGCGGGAGGGCCATGGATGAGCAGTTCTTC. The encoded protein is CVSSSSGRAMDEQFF.

This clonotype was found many times. J is TRBJ2-5 and V is TRBV6-1; TRBD2 agrees at 7 bases. The V and J ends lost 3 bases and 4 bases, in that order; junction bases with no gene match: 5. This CDR3 region has 14 residues. Per the germline V gene, CDR1 is MNHNS and CDR2 is SASEGT. The CDR3 DNA sequence: TGTGCCAGCAGTGAGGGTGTAGCGGGAGAGACCCAGTACTTC. Protein sequence: CASSEGVAGETQYF.

The chain joins TRBV6-1 to TRBJ2-1; D remains ambiguous. V was shortened by 2 bases and J by 7 bases, with 12 bases between the two germline ends. CDR1 and CDR2 (germline): MNHNS, SASEGT. CDR3 length equals 14 residues. DNA for the CDR3: TGTGCCAGCAGTGAATATGAAGGCCTGAATGAGCAGTTCTTC. Translation: CASSEYEGLNEQFF.

This clonotype was picked up many times. V usage is TRBV20-1 and J usage is TRBJ2-3; 7 bases are shared with TRBD2. Trimming took 3 bases from V and 0 from J; bases not matched to a gene: 3. The CDR3 sequence is 14 residues long. Looked up from germline, CDR1 is DFQATT and CDR2 is SNEGSKA (reference sequence). CDR3 coding DNA: TGCAGTGCTAGCGGGAGGACTAGCACAGATACGCAGTATTTT. Protein product: CSASGRTSTDTQYF.